The T cell receptor beta chain under discussion was sequenced for a study of shared clonotypes between healthy human individuals. Study-level results: Clonotypes shared by all four donors outscored non-shared clonotypes in generation probability.

The donors, healthy adults who were HIV-negative, had experienced no recent acute infections or vaccinations. The study separated CD4+ cells into CD45RA+ naive and CD45RA-negative memory subsets. Repertoires were generated with immunoSEQ multiplex PCR, while TCRdb's copy carries only in-frame clones and drops some. The table lists 2 million to 3 million clones, 93% of them singletons. Comment on this clone: Antigen unknown.

Germline V gene sequence: CDR1 SNHLY, CDR2 FYNNEI. The V end lost 3 bases, the J end lost 1 base, and 9 bases lay between the germline ends. The CDR3 is made up of 15 amino acids. The chain has TRBV2 and TRBJ2-2; no clear D. Sequenced sample: naive CD4+ T cells from PBMCs. Stated subset: CD45RA+ positively selected. This TCR came from a man aged 18-30 years in good health. Some clones in this sample may be carry-over from other donors' samples. CDR3: CASSERSRNTGELFF. CDR3 coding DNA: TGTGCCAGCAGTGAGCGGTCCAGGAACACCGGGGAGCTGTTTTTT. The complete variable domain, with remaining parts taken from reference TRBV2 and TRBJ2-2, reads EPEVTQTPSHQVTQMGQEVILRCVPISNHLYFYWYRQILGQKVEFLVSFYNNEISEKSEIFDDQFSVERPDGSNFTLKIRSTKLEDSAMYFCASSERSRNTGELFFGEGSRLTVL.